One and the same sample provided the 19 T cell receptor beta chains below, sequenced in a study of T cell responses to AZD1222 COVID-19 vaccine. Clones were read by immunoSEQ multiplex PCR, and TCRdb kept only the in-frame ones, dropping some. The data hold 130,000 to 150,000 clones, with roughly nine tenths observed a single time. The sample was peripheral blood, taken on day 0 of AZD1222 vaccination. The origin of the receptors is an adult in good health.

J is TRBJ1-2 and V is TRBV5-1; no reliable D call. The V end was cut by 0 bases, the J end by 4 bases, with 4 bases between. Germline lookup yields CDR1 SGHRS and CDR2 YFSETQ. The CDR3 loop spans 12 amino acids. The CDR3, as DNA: TGCGCCAGCAGCTTGGAGAGCTATGGCTACACCTTC. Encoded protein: CASSLESYGYTF.

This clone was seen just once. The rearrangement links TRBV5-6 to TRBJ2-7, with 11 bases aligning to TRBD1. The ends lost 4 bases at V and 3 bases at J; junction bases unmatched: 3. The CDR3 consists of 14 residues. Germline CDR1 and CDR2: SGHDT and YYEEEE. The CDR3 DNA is TGTGCCAGCAGCAGGGACAGGGGGTACTACGAGCAGTACTTC. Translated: CASSRDRGYYEQYF. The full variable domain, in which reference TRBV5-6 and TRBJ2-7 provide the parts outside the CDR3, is DAGVTQSPTHLIKTRGQQVTLRCSPKSGHDTVSWYQQALGQGPQFIFQYYEEEERQRGNFPDRFSGHQFPNYSSELNVNALLLGDSALYLCASSRDRGYYEQYFGPGTRLTVT.

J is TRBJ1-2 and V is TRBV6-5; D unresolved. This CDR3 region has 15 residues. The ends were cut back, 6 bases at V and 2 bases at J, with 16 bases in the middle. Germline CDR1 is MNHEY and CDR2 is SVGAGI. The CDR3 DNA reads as TGTGCCAGCAGACTACGGGTTGGGGAGAACTATGGCTACACCTTC. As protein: CASRLRVGENYGYTF.

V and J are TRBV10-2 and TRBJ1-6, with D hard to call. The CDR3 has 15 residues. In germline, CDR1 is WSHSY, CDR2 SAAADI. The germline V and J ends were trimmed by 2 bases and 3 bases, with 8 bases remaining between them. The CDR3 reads CASSEPTDYNSPLHF. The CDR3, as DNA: TGCGCCAGCAGTGAGCCGACTGACTATAATTCACCCCTCCACTTT.

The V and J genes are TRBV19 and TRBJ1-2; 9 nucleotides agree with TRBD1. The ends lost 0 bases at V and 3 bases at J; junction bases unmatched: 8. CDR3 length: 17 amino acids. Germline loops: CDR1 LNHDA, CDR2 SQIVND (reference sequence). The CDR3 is CASSIDERDRVYYGYTF. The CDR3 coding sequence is TGTGCCAGTAGTATAGATGAAAGGGACAGGGTCTACTATGGCTACACCTTC.

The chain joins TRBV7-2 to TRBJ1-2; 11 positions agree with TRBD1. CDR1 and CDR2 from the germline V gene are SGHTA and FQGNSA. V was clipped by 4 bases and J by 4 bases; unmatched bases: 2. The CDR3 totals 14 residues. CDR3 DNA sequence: TGTGCCAGCAGCTCGGGACAGGGGGGCTATGGCTACACCTTC. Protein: CASSSGQGGYGYTF.

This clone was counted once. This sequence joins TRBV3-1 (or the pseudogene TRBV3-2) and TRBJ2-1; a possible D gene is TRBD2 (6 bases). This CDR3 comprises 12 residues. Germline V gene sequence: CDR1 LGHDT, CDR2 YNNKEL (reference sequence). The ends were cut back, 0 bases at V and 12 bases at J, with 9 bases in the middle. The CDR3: CASSQELGGQFF. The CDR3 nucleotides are TGTGCCAGCAGCCAAGAACTGGGGGGGCAGTTCTTC.

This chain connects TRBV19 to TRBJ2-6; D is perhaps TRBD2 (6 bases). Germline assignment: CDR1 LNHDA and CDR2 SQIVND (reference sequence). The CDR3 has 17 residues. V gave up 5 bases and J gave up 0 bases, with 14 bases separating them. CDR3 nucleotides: TGTGCCAGTAGTTGGGGACTCGCCCGCTCTGGGGCCAACGTCCTGACTTTC. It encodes CASSWGLARSGANVLTF. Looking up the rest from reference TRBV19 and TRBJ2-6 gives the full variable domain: DGGITQSPKYLFRKEGQNVTLSCEQNLNHDAMYWYRQDPGQGLRLIYYSQIVNDFQKGDIAEGYSVSREKKESFPLTVTSAQKNPTAFYLCASSWGLARSGANVLTFGAGSRLTVL.

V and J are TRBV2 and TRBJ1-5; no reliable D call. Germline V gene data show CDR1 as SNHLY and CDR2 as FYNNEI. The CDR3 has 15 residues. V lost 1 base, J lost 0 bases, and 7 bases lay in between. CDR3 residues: CASSEGLASNQPQHF. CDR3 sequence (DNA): TGTGCCAGCAGTGAAGGACTGGCTAGCAATCAGCCCCAGCATTTT. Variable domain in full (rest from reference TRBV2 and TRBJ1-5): EPEVTQTPSHQVTQMGQEVILRCVPISNHLYFYWYRQILGQKVEFLVSFYNNEISEKSEIFDDQFSVERPDGSNFTLKIRSTKLEDSAMYFCASSEGLASNQPQHFGDGTRLSIL.

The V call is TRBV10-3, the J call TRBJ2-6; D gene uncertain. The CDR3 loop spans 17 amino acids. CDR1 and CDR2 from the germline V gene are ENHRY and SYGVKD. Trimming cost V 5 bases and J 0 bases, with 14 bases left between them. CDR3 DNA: TGTGCCATCAGTAGGGTCTGGAACCCCTCTGGGGCCAACGTCCTGACTTTC. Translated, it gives CAISRVWNPSGANVLTF.

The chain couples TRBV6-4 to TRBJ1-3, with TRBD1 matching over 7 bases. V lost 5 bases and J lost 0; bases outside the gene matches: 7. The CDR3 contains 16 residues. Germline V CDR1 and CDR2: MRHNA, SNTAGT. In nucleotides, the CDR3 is TGTGCCAGCAGTAACCCCAGGGGGAGCTCTGGAAACACCATATATTTT. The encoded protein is CASSNPRGSSGNTIYF.

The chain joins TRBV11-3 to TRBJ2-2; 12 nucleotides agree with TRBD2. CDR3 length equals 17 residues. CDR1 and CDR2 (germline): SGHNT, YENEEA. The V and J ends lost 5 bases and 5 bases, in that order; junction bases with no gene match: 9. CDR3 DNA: TGTGCCAGCAGCACTCGGACTAGCGGGGTTGAAACCGGGGAGCTGTTTTTT. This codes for CASSTRTSGVETGELFF. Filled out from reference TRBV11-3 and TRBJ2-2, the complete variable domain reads EAGVVQSPRYKIIEKKQPVAFWCNPISGHNTLYWYLQNLGQGPELLIRYENEEAVDDSQLPKDRFSAERLKGVDSTLKIQPAELGDSAVYLCASSTRTSGVETGELFFGEGSRLTVL.

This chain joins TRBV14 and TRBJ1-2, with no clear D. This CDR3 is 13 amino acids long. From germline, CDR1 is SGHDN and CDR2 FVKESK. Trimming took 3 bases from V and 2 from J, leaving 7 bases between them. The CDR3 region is CASSQNVNYGYTF. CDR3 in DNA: TGTGCCAGCAGCCAGAATGTGAACTATGGCTACACCTTC. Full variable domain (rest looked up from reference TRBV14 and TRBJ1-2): EAGVTQFPSHSVIEKGQTVTLRCDPISGHDNLYWYRRVMGKEIKFLLHFVKESKQDESGMPNNRFLAERTGGTYSTLKVQPAELEDSGVYFCASSQNVNYGYTFGSGTRLTVV.

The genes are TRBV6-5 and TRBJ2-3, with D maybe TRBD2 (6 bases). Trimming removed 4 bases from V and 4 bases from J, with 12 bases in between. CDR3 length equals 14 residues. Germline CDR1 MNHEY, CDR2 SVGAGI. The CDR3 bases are TGTGCCAGCAGTTCTAACGGGAGACCAGATACGCAGTATTTT. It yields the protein CASSSNGRPDTQYF.

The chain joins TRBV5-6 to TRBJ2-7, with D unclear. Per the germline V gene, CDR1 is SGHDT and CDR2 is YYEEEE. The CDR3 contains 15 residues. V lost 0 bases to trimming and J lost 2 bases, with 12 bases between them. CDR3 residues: CASSLVGLAPYEQYF. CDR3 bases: TGTGCCAGCAGCTTGGTTGGGTTAGCCCCCTACGAGCAGTACTTC.

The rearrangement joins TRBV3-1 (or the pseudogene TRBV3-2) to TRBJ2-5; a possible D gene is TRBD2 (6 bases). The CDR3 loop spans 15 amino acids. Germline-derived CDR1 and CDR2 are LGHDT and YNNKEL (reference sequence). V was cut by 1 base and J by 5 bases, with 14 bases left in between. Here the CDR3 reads CASSQGRGSGETQYF. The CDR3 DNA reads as TGTGCCAGCAGCCAAGGGAGGGGTAGCGGTGAGACCCAGTACTTC.

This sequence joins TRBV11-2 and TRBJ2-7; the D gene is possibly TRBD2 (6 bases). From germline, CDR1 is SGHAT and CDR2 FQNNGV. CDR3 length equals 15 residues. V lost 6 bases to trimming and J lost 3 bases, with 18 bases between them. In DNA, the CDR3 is TGTGCCAGCAGGGACGGGAGTCAGGGCCGCTACGAGCAGTACTTC. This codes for CASRDGSQGRYEQYF.

The DNA of the CDR3 is TGTGCCAGCAGTGACCTAGCGGGAGAGGGGGAGCAGTACTTC. Amino acids: CASSDLAGEGEQYF. The gene calls are TRBV6-4 and TRBJ2-7; 10 bases fit TRBD2. CDR1 and CDR2 (germline): MRHNA, SNTAGT. Losses at the gene ends were 2 bases for V and 7 bases for J; bases not matched to a gene: 5. The CDR3 consists of 14 residues.

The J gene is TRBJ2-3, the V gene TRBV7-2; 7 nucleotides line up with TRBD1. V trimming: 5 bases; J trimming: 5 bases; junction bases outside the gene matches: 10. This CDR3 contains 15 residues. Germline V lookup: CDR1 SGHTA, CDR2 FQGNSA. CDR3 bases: TGTGCCAGCAGCGCCGACAGGGCGGGCGGAGATACGCAGTATTTT. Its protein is CASSADRAGGDTQYF.